These T cell receptor beta chains were read from a single sample in a study of T-cell reconstitution after alpha-beta-depleted transplantation in children. One entry per CDR3 protein results from TCRdb running MiXCR on the PCR reads. The sample holds about 980,000 distinct CDR3 sequences, about 31% seen once. Material: PBMCs, mostly from graft donor cells, obtained 360 days after TCRalphabeta/CD19-depleted stem cell transplant. These receptors all come from a boy under three years old who had a stem cell transplant for SCID, so the T cells may come from the graft donor. CDR3s include the opening cysteine and the closing phenylalanine or tryptophan. Each record gives: CDR3 length, V gene, clone size, J gene, D gene, CDR3 protein, CDR3 DNA. A D gene is named only where the DNA matches it firmly. Rows may omit the clone size; those that give it use once, few, many or a size class.

>16|TRBV5-1|.|TRBJ2-3|.
CGSSLGRPGSTDTQYF
TGCGGCAGCAGCTTGGGTCGGCCGGGAAGCACAGATACGCAGTATTTT
>16|TRBV24-1|few|TRBJ2-1|.
CATSDFRGGVRNEQFF
TGTGCCACCAGTGATTTTAGGGGGGGCGTTAGGAATGAGCAGTTCTTC
>20|TRBV5-1|.|TRBJ1-2|TRBD1
CASSPGFMVGQGRLFYGYTF
TGCGCCAGCAGCCCTGGTTTCATGGTGGGACAGGGGCGATTATTCTATGGCTACACCTTC
>15|TRBV2|.|TRBJ2-5|.
CASASQGMSQETQYF
TGTGCCAGCGCTTCCCAGGGGATGAGCCAAGAGACCCAGTACTTC
>15|TRBV4-2|few|TRBJ1-1|.
CASSQDWSPNTEAFF
TGTGCCAGCAGCCAAGATTGGTCGCCGAACACTGAAGCTTTCTTT
>13|TRBV12-3/TRBV12-4|many|TRBJ1-3|.
CASSPSSGNTIYF
TGTGCCAGCAGCCCGAGCTCTGGAAACACCATATATTTT
>16|TRBV4-1|.|TRBJ2-1|.
CASSQVPTTTYNEQFF
TGCGCCAGCAGCCAAGTACCGACAACAACCTACAATGAGCAGTTCTTC
>12|TRBV20-1|.|TRBJ1-5|TRBD1
CSAADRAQPQHF
TGCAGTGCCGCGGACAGGGCCCAGCCCCAGCATTTT
>20|TRBV20-1|.|TRBJ2-6|TRBD2
CSASLGGSLGYSSGANVLTF
TGCAGTGCATCCCTGGGGGGGTCGTTAGGTTATTCCTCTGGGGCCAACGTCCTGACTTTC
>17|TRBV30|.|TRBJ2-5|.
CAWKTILGAGPQETQYF
TGTGCCTGGAAAACGATCCTCGGGGCAGGGCCTCAAGAGACCCAGTACTTC
>17|TRBV4-1|few|TRBJ2-1|TRBD2
CASSSHRTSGGPNEQFF
TGCGCCAGCAGCTCTCACAGGACTAGCGGGGGGCCTAATGAGCAGTTCTTC
>16|TRBV28|.|TRBJ2-2|.
CASTPPGLSYTGELFF
TGTGCCAGCACTCCCCCGGGACTGAGTTACACCGGGGAGCTGTTTTTT
>14|TRBV18|.|TRBJ2-5|.
CASSPPGVLETQYF
TGTGCCAGCTCACCGCCTGGGGTTTTGGAGACCCAGTACTTC
>18|TRBV11-1|.|TRBJ2-1|.
CASSLVLGPTYSYNEQFF
TGTGCCAGCAGCTTAGTATTGGGACCAACGTACTCCTACAATGAGCAGTTCTTC
>16|TRBV7-2|many|TRBJ1-3|.
CASSLQGWGSGNTIYF
TGTGCCAGCAGCTTACAGGGATGGGGCTCTGGAAACACCATATATTTT
>17|TRBV12-3/TRBV12-4|few|TRBJ2-1|TRBD2
CASSFRRGGHNYNEQFF
TGTGCCAGCAGTTTCCGGCGGGGGGGCCATAACTACAATGAGCAGTTCTTC
>16|TRBV6-5|.|TRBJ2-1|.
CASSYSQRVGSNEQFF
TGTGCCAGCAGTTACTCCCAGCGGGTTGGGAGCAATGAGCAGTTCTTC
>13|TRBV7-2|few|TRBJ1-1|.
CASSLVWEGEAFF
TGTGCCAGCAGCTTAGTATGGGAAGGCGAAGCTTTCTTT
>16|TRBV7-9|few|TRBJ2-1|TRBD2
CASSSETSGGSVEQFF
TGTGCCAGCAGCTCCGAGACTAGCGGGGGGTCTGTTGAGCAGTTCTTC
>16|TRBV12-3/TRBV12-4|many|TRBJ2-5|TRBD1
CASLISSHRGLETQYF
TGTGCCAGCTTAATATCAAGTCACAGGGGGTTGGAGACCCAGTACTTC
>17|TRBV4-2|few|TRBJ2-3|.
CASSQDGTRTSTDTQYF
TGTGCCAGCAGCCAAGATGGAACCCGGACTAGCACAGATACGCAGTATTTT
>14|TRBV18|.|TRBJ2-7|TRBD1
CASSLDRTPNEQYF
TGTGCCAGCTCACTGGACAGGACCCCTAACGAGCAGTACTTC
>18|TRBV10-3|few|TRBJ2-1|.
CAISEPSAQGIYYNEQFF
TGTGCCATCAGTGAGCCTAGCGCACAAGGTATTTACTACAATGAGCAGTTCTTC
>14|TRBV6-5|.|TRBJ1-2|TRBD1
CASSYTRQGHGYTF
TGTGCCAGCAGTTACACCCGACAGGGTCATGGCTACACCTTC
>10|TRBV29-1|.|TRBJ2-5|.
CSVHKETQYF
TGCAGCGTGCACAAGGAGACCCAGTACTTC
>16|TRBV20-1|.|TRBJ1-4|.
CSARAPPHWANEKLFF
TGCAGTGCTAGAGCCCCTCCTCACTGGGCTAATGAAAAACTGTTTTTT
>13|TRBV10-3|.|TRBJ1-2|.
CAISESGGYGYTF
TGTGCCATCAGTGAGTCTGGGGGCTATGGCTACACCTTC
>15|TRBV6-1|.|TRBJ1-1|.
CASSVTGSVGTEAFF
TGTGCCAGCAGTGTAACAGGGTCCGTAGGGACTGAAGCTTTCTTT
>13|TRBV11-2|few|TRBJ2-2|.
CASSLGLSGELFF
TGTGCCAGCAGCTTAGGTCTCTCCGGGGAGCTGTTTTTT